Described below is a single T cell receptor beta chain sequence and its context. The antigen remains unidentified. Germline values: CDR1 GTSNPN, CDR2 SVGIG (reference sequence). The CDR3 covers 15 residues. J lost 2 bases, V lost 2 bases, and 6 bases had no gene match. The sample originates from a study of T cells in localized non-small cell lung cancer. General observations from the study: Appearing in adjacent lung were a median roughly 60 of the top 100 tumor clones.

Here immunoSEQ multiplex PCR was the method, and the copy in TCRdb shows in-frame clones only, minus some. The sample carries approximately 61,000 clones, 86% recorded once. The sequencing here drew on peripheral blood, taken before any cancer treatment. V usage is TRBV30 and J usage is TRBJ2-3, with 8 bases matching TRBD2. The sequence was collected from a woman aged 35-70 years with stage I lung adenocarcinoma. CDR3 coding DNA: TGTGCCTGGAGTCCCCTCGGGGGGGACACAGATACGCAGTATTTT. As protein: CAWSPLGGDTDTQYF.